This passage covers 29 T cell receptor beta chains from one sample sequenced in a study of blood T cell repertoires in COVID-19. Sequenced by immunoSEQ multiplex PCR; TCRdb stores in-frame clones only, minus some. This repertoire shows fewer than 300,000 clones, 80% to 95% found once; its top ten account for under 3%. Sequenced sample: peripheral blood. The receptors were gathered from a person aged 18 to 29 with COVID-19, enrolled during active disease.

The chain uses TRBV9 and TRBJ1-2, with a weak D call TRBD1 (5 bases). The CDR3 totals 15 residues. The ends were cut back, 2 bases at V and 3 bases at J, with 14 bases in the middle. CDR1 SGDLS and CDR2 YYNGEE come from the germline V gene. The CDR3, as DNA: TGTGCCAGCAGCGTTACAGGCAGTTCGGACTATGGCTACACCTTC. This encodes CASSVTGSSDYGYTF.

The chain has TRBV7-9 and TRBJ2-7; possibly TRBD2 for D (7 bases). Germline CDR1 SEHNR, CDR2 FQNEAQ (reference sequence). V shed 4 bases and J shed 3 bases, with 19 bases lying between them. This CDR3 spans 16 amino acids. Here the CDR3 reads CASSSSTGGPVYEQYF. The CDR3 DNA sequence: TGTGCCAGCAGCTCCTCGACCGGGGGGCCCGTCTACGAGCAGTACTTC.

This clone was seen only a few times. In nucleotides, the CDR3 is TGTGCCAGCAGCCGAACAGGGACAGGGTATGGCTACACCTTC. Its protein product is CASSRTGTGYGYTF. The genes are TRBV14 and TRBJ1-2; 9 positions agree with TRBD1. The trim removed 4 bases at V and 5 bases at J, leaving 5 bases unmatched. This CDR3 is built from 14 residues. CDR1 and CDR2 from the germline V gene are SGHDN and FVKESK.

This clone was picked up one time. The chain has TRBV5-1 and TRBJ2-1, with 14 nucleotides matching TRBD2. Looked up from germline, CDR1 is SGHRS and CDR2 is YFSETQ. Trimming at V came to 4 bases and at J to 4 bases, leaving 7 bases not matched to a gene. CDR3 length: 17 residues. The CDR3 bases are TGCGCCAGCAGCACAGGACTAGCGGGAGGTATTTACAATGAGCAGTTCTTC. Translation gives CASSTGLAGGIYNEQFF.

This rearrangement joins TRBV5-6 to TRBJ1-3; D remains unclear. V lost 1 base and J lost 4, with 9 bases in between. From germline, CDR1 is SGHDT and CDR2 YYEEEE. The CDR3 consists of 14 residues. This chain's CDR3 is CASSLQVSGNTIYF. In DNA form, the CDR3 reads TGTGCCAGCAGCTTGCAGGTTTCCGGAAACACCATATATTTT. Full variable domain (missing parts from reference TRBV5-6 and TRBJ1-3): DAGVTQSPTHLIKTRGQQVTLRCSPKSGHDTVSWYQQALGQGPQFIFQYYEEEERQRGNFPDRFSGHQFPNYSSELNVNALLLGDSALYLCASSLQVSGNTIYFGEGSWLTVV.

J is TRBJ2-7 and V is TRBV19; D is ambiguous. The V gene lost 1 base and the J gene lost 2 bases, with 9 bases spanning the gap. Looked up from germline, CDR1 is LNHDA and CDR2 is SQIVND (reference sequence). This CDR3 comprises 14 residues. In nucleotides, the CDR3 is TGTGCCAGTAGTATAGTGGCAGGAACCTACGAGCAGTACTTC. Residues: CASSIVAGTYEQYF.

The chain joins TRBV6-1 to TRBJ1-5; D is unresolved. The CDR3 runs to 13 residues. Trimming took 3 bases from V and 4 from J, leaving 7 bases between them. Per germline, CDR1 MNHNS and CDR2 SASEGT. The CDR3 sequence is CASSEVYNQPQHF. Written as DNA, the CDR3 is TGTGCCAGCAGTGAGGTCTATAATCAGCCCCAGCATTTT.

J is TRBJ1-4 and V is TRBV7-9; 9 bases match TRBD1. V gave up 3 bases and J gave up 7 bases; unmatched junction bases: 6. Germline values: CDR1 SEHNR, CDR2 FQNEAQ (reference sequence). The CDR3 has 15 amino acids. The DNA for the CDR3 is TGTGCCAGCAGCTTTAACAGGGGGCAGAGTGAAAAACTGTTTTTT. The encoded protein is CASSFNRGQSEKLFF.

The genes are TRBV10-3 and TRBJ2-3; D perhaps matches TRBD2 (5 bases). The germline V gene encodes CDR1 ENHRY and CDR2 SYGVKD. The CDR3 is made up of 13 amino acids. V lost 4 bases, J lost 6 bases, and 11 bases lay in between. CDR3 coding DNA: TGTGCCATCAGTGGGGAGAGGGAGGATACGCAGTATTTT. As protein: CAISGEREDTQYF.

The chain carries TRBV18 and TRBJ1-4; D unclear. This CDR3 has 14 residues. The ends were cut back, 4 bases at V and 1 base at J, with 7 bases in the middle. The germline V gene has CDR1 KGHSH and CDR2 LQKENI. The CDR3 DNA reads TGTGCCAGCTCACGGAGTGGAACTAATGAAAAACTGTTTTTT. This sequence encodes CASSRSGTNEKLFF.

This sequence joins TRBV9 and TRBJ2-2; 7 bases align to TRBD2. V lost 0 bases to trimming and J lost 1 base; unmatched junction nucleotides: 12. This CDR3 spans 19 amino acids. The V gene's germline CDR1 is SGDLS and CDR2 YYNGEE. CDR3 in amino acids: CASSVGVGAASGNTGELFF. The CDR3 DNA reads TGTGCCAGCAGCGTAGGGGTCGGGGCTGCTAGCGGGAACACCGGGGAGCTGTTTTTT.

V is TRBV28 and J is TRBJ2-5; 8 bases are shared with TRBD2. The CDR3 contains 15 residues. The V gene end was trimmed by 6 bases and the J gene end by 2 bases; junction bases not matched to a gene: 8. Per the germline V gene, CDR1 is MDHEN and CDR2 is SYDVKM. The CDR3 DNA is TGTGCCAGCAGATCCGCCGGGGGGGGACAAGAGACCCAGTACTTC. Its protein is CASRSAGGGQETQYF.

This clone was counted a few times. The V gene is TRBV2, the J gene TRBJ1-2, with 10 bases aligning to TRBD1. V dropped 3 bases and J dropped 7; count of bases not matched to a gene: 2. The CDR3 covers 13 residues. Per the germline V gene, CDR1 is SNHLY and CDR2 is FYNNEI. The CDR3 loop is CASSEGQGIGYTF. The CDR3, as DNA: TGTGCCAGCAGTGAGGGACAGGGGATTGGCTACACCTTC.

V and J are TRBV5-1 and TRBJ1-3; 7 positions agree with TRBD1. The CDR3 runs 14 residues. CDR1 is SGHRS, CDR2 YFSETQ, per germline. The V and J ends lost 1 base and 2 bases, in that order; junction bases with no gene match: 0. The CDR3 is CASSLTGAGNTIYF. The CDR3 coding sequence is TGCGCCAGCAGCTTGACAGGGGCTGGAAACACCATATATTTT.

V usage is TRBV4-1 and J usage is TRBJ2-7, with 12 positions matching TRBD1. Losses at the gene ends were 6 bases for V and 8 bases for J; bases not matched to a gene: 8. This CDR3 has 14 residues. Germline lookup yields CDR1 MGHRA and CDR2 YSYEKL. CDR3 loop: CASSLGTGGGQQYF. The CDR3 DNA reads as TGCGCCAGCAGTCTCGGGACAGGGGGCGGGCAGCAGTACTTC.

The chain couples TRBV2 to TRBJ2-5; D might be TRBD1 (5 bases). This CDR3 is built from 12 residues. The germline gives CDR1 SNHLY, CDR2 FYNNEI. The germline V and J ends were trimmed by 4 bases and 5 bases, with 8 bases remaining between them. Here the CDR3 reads CASSGYRETQYF. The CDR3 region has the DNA TGTGCCAGCAGTGGATACAGGGAGACCCAGTACTTC.

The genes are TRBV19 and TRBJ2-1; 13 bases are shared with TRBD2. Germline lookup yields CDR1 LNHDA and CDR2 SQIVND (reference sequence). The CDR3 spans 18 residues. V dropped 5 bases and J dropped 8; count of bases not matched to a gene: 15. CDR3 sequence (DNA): TGTGCCAGTAGTCCGTGGACTAGCGGGGGCTTCGATTTGGATGAGCAGTTCTTC. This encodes CASSPWTSGGFDLDEQFF.

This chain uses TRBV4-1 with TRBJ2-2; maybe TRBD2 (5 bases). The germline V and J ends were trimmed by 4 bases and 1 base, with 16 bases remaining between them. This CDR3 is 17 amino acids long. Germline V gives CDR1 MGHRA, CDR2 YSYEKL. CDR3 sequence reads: CASSPPEVQQNTGELFF. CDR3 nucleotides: TGCGCCAGCAGCCCCCCGGAGGTTCAGCAGAACACCGGGGAGCTGTTTTTT.

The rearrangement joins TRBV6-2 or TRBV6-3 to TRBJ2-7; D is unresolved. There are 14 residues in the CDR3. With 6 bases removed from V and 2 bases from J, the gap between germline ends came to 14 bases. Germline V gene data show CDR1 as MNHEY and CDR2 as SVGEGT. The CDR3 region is CASSERPVTYEQYF. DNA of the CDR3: TGTGCCAGCAGCGAACGCCCGGTAACCTACGAGCAGTACTTC.

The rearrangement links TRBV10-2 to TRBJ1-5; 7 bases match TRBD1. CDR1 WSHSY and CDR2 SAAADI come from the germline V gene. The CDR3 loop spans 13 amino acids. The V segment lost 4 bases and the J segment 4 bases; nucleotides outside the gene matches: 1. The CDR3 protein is CASSADRNQPQHF. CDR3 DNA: TGCGCCAGCAGTGCGGACAGGAATCAGCCCCAGCATTTT.

CDR3: CAWSRLAGSRPESRKLFF. The CDR3 region has the DNA TGTGCCTGGAGTAGACTAGCGGGATCAAGGCCGGAATCCAGGAAGCTGTTTTTT. The J gene is TRBJ2-2, the V gene TRBV30, with 11 bases identical to TRBD2. Germline V gene lookup returns CDR1 GTSNPN and CDR2 SVGIG (reference sequence). This CDR3 spans 18 amino acids. The V segment lost 2 bases and the J segment 12 bases; nucleotides outside the gene matches: 20.

The CDR3 here is CASGLYTGLGNTIYF. As DNA, the CDR3 is TGTGCTAGTGGTCTCTATACAGGGCTTGGGAACACCATATATTTT. The gene calls are TRBV12-5 and TRBJ1-3, with D possibly TRBD1 on 6 matching bases. Germline assignment: CDR1 LGHNT and CDR2 FRNRAP. The CDR3 totals 15 residues. V lost 5 bases and J lost 7, with 18 bases in between. The full variable domain, with the rest looked up from reference TRBV12-5 and TRBJ1-3, is DARVTQTPRHKVTEMGQEVTMRCQPILGHNTVFWYRQTMMQGLELLAYFRNRAPLDDSGMPKDRFSAEMPDATLATLKIQPSEPRDSAVYFCASGLYTGLGNTIYFGEGSWLTVV.

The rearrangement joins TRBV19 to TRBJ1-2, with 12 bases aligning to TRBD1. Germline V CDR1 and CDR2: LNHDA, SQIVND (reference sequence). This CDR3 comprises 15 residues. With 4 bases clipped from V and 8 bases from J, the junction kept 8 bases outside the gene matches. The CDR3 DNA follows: TGTGCCAGTAGTAGGGGACAGGGGGCAACGCAAGGCTACACCTTC. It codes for CASSRGQGATQGYTF.

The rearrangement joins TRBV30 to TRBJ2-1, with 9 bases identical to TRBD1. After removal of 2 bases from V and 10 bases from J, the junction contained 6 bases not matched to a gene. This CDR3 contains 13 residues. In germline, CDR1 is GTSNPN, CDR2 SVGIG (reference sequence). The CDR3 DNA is TGTGCCTGGAGTAGACGGGGACAGGGCGAGCAGTTCTTC. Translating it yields CAWSRRGQGEQFF.

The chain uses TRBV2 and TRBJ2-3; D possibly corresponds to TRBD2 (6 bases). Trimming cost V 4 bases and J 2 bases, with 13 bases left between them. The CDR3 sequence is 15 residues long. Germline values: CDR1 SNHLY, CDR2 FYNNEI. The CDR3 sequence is CASSGWLRDTDTQYF. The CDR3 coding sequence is TGTGCCAGCAGTGGCTGGTTGCGGGACACAGATACGCAGTATTTT.

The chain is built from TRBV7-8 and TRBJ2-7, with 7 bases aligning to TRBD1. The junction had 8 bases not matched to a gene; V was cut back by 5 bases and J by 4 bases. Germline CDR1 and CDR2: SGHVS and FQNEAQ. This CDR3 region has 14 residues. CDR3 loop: CASSLRTGAYEQYF. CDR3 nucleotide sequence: TGTGCCAGCAGCCTACGGACAGGTGCATACGAGCAGTACTTC.

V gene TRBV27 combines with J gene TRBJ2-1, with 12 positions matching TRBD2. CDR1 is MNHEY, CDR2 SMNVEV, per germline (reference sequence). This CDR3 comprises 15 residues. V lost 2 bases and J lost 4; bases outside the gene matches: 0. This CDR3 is CASSLTSGRYNEQFF. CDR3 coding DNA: TGTGCCAGCAGTTTAACTAGCGGGAGGTACAATGAGCAGTTCTTC.

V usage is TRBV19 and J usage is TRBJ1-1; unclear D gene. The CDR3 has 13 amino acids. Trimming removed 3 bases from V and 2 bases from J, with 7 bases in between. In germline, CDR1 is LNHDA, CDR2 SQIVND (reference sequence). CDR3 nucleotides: TGTGCCAGTAGTATTGCCACTAACACTGAAGCTTTCTTT. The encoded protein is CASSIATNTEAFF.

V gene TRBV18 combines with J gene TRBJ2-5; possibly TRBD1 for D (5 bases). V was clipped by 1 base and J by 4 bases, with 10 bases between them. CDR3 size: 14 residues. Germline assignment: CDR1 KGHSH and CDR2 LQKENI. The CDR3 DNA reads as TGTGCCAGCTCACCACTTCAGGGTTCAGAGACCCAGTACTTC. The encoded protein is CASSPLQGSETQYF.